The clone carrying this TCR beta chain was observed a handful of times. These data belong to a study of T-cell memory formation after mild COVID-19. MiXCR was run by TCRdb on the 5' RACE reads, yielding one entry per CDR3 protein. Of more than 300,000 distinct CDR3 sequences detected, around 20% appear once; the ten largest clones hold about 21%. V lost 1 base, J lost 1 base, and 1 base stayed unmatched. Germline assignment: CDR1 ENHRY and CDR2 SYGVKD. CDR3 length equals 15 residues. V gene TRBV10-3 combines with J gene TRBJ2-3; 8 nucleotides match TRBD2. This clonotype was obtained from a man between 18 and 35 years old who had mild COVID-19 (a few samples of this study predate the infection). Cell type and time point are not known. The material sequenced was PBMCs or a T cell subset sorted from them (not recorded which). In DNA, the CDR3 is TGTGCCATCAGTGAGTGGCGGGGGGGCACAGATACGCAGTATTTT. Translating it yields CAISEWRGGTDTQYF.